Shown below are 30 T cell receptor beta chains from a single sample sequenced in a study of T-cell reconstitution after alpha-beta-depleted transplantation in children. During its preparation, the TCRbeta library received unique molecular identifiers. MiXCR, applied by TCRdb to the PCR reads, yields one record per CDR3 protein. The table lists fewer than 1 million distinct CDR3 sequences, less than 20% of them singletons. This sample comprised PBMCs, mostly from graft donor cells, obtained 360 days after TCRalphabeta/CD19-depleted stem cell transplant. All receptors come from a male patient younger than 18 who had a stem cell transplant for acute lymphoblastic leukemia, so the T cells may come from the graft donor.

J is TRBJ1-1 and V is TRBV7-8; D unclear. CDR1 is SGHVS, CDR2 FQNEAQ, per germline. V gave up 7 bases and J gave up 3 bases, with 15 bases separating them. The CDR3 is made up of 14 amino acids. CDR3 amino acids: CASNPFLVHTEAFF. The CDR3 DNA sequence: TGTGCCAGCAACCCTTTTTTGGTGCACACTGAAGCTTTCTTT.

The genes are TRBV5-1 and TRBJ2-7; 10 nucleotides agree with TRBD2. Per germline, CDR1 SGHRS and CDR2 YFSETQ. With V trimmed by 0 bases and J by 9 bases, 15 bases remained unmatched. CDR3 length: 17 amino acids. CDR3 in DNA: TGCGCCAGCAGCTTGGGATCCCTAGCGGGAGTGGGTAATGGGCAGTACTTC. It encodes CASSLGSLAGVGNGQYF. The full variable domain, its missing parts supplied by reference TRBV5-1 and TRBJ2-7, is KAGVTQTPRYLIKTRGQQVTLSCSPISGHRSVSWYQQTPGQGLQFLFEYFSETQRNKGNFPGRFSGRQFSNSRSEMNVSTLELGDSALYLCASSLGSLAGVGNGQYFGPGTRLTVT.

This clonotype has a handful of counts. In nucleotides, the CDR3 is TGCGCCAGCAGCCAAGGCCACACAGGGCAATCCTACGAGCAGTACTTC. Translation: CASSQGHTGQSYEQYF. The chain recombines TRBV4-1 with TRBJ2-7, with D perhaps matching TRBD1 (6 bases). This CDR3 is built from 16 residues. V shed 1 base and J shed 1 base, with 14 bases lying between them. From germline, CDR1 is MGHRA and CDR2 YSYEKL.

The CDR3 DNA sequence: TGTGCCAGCAGTTACCGGTGGCACCCTGAAGCTTTCTTT. Translation gives CASSYRWHPEAFF. The genes are TRBV6-6 and TRBJ1-1; D remains ambiguous. The CDR3 contains 13 residues. CDR1 is MNHNY, CDR2 SVGAGI, per germline (reference sequence). Trimming shortened V by 2 bases and J by 6 bases, and 10 bases separated the two germline ends.

The chain carries TRBV5-1 and TRBJ1-1; D uncertain. V was trimmed by 5 bases and J by 1 base, leaving 9 bases between them. Germline CDR1 reads SGHRS; CDR2 reads YFSETQ. This CDR3 region has 13 residues. CDR3 DNA: TGCGCCAGCAGATCGAGCCAGAACACTGAAGCTTTCTTT. It is translated as CASRSSQNTEAFF.

The sample holds many counts of this clonotype. This chain joins TRBV6-5 and TRBJ2-1; a possible D gene is TRBD1 (6 bases). Germline values: CDR1 MNHEY, CDR2 SVGAGI. V shed 2 bases and J shed 3 bases, with 8 bases lying between them. The CDR3 covers 14 residues. The CDR3: CASSYVRGYNEQFF. In nucleotides, the CDR3 is TGTGCCAGCAGTTACGTCAGGGGCTACAATGAGCAGTTCTTC.

This chain joins TRBV7-2 and TRBJ2-1, with 16 bases identical to TRBD2. This CDR3 is built from 22 residues. Per germline, CDR1 SGHTA and CDR2 FQGNSA. J was trimmed by 1 base and V by 3 bases; bases with no gene match: 15. The CDR3 loop reads CASSFSLGPGLAGGSSYNEQFF. In DNA form, the CDR3 reads TGTGCCAGCAGCTTTTCCCTGGGGCCGGGACTAGCGGGAGGGAGTTCCTACAATGAGCAGTTCTTC.

This rearrangement joins TRBV7-6 to TRBJ2-1, with no clear D. Germline assignment: CDR1 SGHVS and CDR2 FNYEAQ. The CDR3 is made up of 12 amino acids. Between the trimmed V and J ends, which lost 3 bases and 8 bases, there was a span of 8 bases. The CDR3 sequence is CASSFHIDEQFF. The DNA of the CDR3 is TGTGCCAGCAGCTTCCACATCGATGAGCAGTTCTTC.

This clonotype has more than one count but fewer than ten. This CDR3 is CASSVGRGPLYEQYF. The CDR3, as DNA: TGTGCCAGCAGCGTCGGCAGGGGACCGCTGTACGAGCAGTACTTC. The rearrangement uses TRBV9 and TRBJ2-7; D possibly corresponds to TRBD1 (6 bases). CDR1 SGDLS and CDR2 YYNGEE come from the germline V gene. V was cut by 2 bases and J by 4 bases, with 16 bases left in between. The CDR3 sequence is 15 residues long.

The gene calls are TRBV7-8 and TRBJ2-5; D not certain. Trimming took off 1 base at V and 2 bases at J, with 14 bases between the two ends. The germline gives CDR1 SGHVS, CDR2 FQNEAQ. This CDR3 has 16 amino acids. The CDR3 region has the DNA TGTGCCAGCAGCTTAGAAGCAGGTTCCCTTCAAGAGACCCAGTACTTC. As protein: CASSLEAGSLQETQYF.

This clonotype was detected only a few times. This chain uses TRBV20-1 with TRBJ1-1, with D hard to call. The CDR3 is 17 residues long. CDR1 and CDR2 (germline): DFQATT, SNEGSKA (reference sequence). V was cut by 0 bases and J by 1 base, with 18 bases left in between. The CDR3 coding sequence is TGCAGTGCTAGAGATACGTTCTTTGGTCGGAGGAACACTGAAGCTTTCTTT. Amino acid sequence: CSARDTFFGRRNTEAFF.

The chain employs TRBV7-9 and TRBJ1-4, with D unclear. This CDR3 region has 14 residues. V dropped 8 bases and J dropped 0 bases, with 10 bases sitting between them. Germline CDR1 is SEHNR and CDR2 is FQNEAQ (reference sequence). CDR3 region: CASGRDATNEKLFF. CDR3 DNA: TGTGCCAGCGGACGGGATGCAACTAATGAAAAACTGTTTTTT.

V and J are TRBV29-1 and TRBJ2-1; D call uncertain. This CDR3 spans 12 amino acids. The germline CDR1 and CDR2 sequences are SQVTM and ANQGSEA. Trimming stripped 5 bases from V and 9 bases from J, with 14 bases between. The CDR3 coding sequence is TGCAGCGTTATCTTTACATCTGGTGAGCAGTTCTTC. Its translation is CSVIFTSGEQFF.

This clonotype was found many times. Here the CDR3 DNA reads TGTGCCAGCAGCAGGGGGGACGGGGCAAGCCCCTACGAGCAGTACTTC. Translating gives CASSRGDGASPYEQYF. This rearrangement joins TRBV21-1 to TRBJ2-7; no check of the table's D call, TRBD1, against the DNA was made. TRBV21-1 is listed as a pseudogene. The CDR3 consists of 16 residues.

The rearrangement joins TRBV29-1 to TRBJ2-3; TRBD1 aligns across 8 bases. This CDR3 spans 16 amino acids. Germline CDR1 SQVTM, CDR2 ANQGSEA. The junction had 11 bases not matched to a gene; V was cut back by 2 bases and J by 4 bases. The CDR3 DNA is TGCAGCGTTGAACTGGCGACAGGGGTTTTCGCAGATACGCAGTATTTT. Amino acids: CSVELATGVFADTQYF.

In its sample, this clonotype was seen a few times. The V and J genes are TRBV5-1 and TRBJ2-1; 7 nucleotides match TRBD2. Germline assignment: CDR1 SGHRS and CDR2 YFSETQ. This CDR3 is built from 16 residues. V dropped 0 bases and J dropped 2; count of bases not matched to a gene: 5. This CDR3 is CASSLGAGDPYNEQFF. CDR3 coding DNA: TGCGCCAGCAGCTTGGGTGCGGGAGACCCCTACAATGAGCAGTTCTTC.

This clonotype was picked up a small number of times. The CDR3 nucleotides read TGCAGTGCTAGAGTGGAACAGCTTTTTGAGCCCCAGCATTTT. It specifies CSARVEQLFEPQHF. The genes are TRBV20-1 and TRBJ1-5; no firm D call. The CDR3 sequence is 14 residues long. V lost 1 base to trimming and J lost 8 bases, with 15 bases between them. The germline V gene encodes CDR1 DFQATT and CDR2 SNEGSKA (reference sequence).

V gene TRBV5-1 combines with J gene TRBJ2-3, with D possibly matching TRBD2 (5 bases). The CDR3 runs to 15 residues. V was shortened by 5 bases and J by 0 bases, with 13 bases between the two germline ends. Germline loops: CDR1 SGHRS, CDR2 YFSETQ. The CDR3 is CASRSAEASTDTQYF. The CDR3 nucleotides are TGCGCCAGCAGGTCAGCGGAGGCTAGCACAGATACGCAGTATTTT. The full variable domain, rest sourced from reference TRBV5-1 and TRBJ2-3, is KAGVTQTPRYLIKTRGQQVTLSCSPISGHRSVSWYQQTPGQGLQFLFEYFSETQRNKGNFPGRFSGRQFSNSRSEMNVSTLELGDSALYLCASRSAEASTDTQYFGPGTRLTVL.

This clonotype has more than one count but fewer than ten. The chain has TRBV24-1 and TRBJ1-2; D gene ambiguous. This CDR3 spans 14 amino acids. With 4 bases removed from V and 4 bases from J, the gap between germline ends came to 12 bases. Looked up from germline, CDR1 is KGHDR and CDR2 is SFDVKD. The CDR3 loop is CATSDKLRPYGYTF. The CDR3 DNA follows: TGTGCCACCAGTGACAAGCTGAGACCCTATGGCTACACCTTC.

V is TRBV5-1 and J is TRBJ2-7; 9 bases are shared with TRBD1. Germline V gene sequence: CDR1 SGHRS, CDR2 YFSETQ. The junction had 3 bases not matched to a gene; V was cut back by 7 bases and J by 1 base. CDR3 length: 13 residues. The DNA of the CDR3 is TGCGCCAGCCTAGGGACAGGGTCCTACGAGCAGTACTTC. Its protein product is CASLGTGSYEQYF.

J is TRBJ2-7 and V is TRBV18, with D possibly being TRBD2 (6 bases). CDR1 is KGHSH, CDR2 LQKENI, per germline. The length of the CDR3 is 15 residues. V was shortened by 5 bases and J by 0 bases, with 14 bases between the two germline ends. The CDR3 DNA reads TGTGCCAGCTCAAGCCCTAGCGAAAACTCCTACGAGCAGTACTTC. As protein: CASSSPSENSYEQYF.

The chain uses TRBV6-1 and TRBJ2-1, with TRBD2 as a possible D gene (6 bases). V lost 7 bases, J lost 11 bases, and 21 bases lay in between. Germline V CDR1 and CDR2: MNHNS, SASEGT. The CDR3 has 14 residues. CDR3 nucleotide sequence: TGTGCCAGCACTCCACCTGGACTGACTAGTAAGCAGTTCTTC. This codes for CASTPPGLTSKQFF.

Comment on this clonotype: The junction departs from the called germline gene at one end, perhaps through a read error. This chain's CDR3 is CARSSDAIRLAGSPNEQFF. DNA of the CDR3: TGTGCCCGCAGTTCGGACGCCATTCGACTAGCGGGGAGCCCCAATGAGCAGTTCTTC. The chain links TRBV12-3 or TRBV12-4 to TRBJ2-1, with TRBD2 identical over 11 bases. The CDR3 contains 19 residues.

This clonotype was observed a few times. The genes are TRBV15 and TRBJ2-7, with D hard to call. The CDR3 sequence is 16 residues long. Trimming stripped 0 bases from V and 0 bases from J, with 12 bases between. Germline CDR1 is LNHNV and CDR2 is YYDKDF (reference sequence). The CDR3 here is CATSRDGYSFSYEQYF. The CDR3 coding sequence is TGTGCCACCAGCAGAGATGGCTACTCGTTCTCCTACGAGCAGTACTTC. Based on the CDR3 plus reference TRBV15 and TRBJ2-7, the full variable domain is DAMVIQNPRYQVTQFGKPVTLSCSQTLNHNVMYWYQQKSSQAPKLLFHYYDKDFNNEADTPDNFQSRRPNTSFCFLDIRSPGLGDTAMYLCATSRDGYSFSYEQYFGPGTRLTVT.

This clonotype was counted ten times or more. The chain combines TRBV5-1 with TRBJ2-2; D remains ambiguous. Germline values: CDR1 SGHRS, CDR2 YFSETQ. The CDR3 is 12 amino acids. Trimming stripped 4 bases from V and 8 bases from J, with 9 bases between. CDR3 nucleotide sequence: TGCGCCAGCAGCAATCGAGTGGGGGAGCTGTTTTTT. This encodes CASSNRVGELFF.

This clonotype was detected only a few times. The chain couples TRBV11-2 to TRBJ2-1; D is ambiguous. With 5 bases removed from V and 1 base from J, the gap between germline ends came to 15 bases. This CDR3 is built from 16 residues. Germline CDR1 is SGHAT and CDR2 is FQNNGV. This CDR3 reads CASSPDGRRSYNEQFF. Written as DNA, the CDR3 is TGTGCCAGCAGCCCTGATGGACGGCGATCCTACAATGAGCAGTTCTTC.

This clonotype was counted a single time. This chain links TRBV20-1 with TRBJ1-2; D unclear. CDR3 length: 14 amino acids. Germline V gives CDR1 DFQATT, CDR2 SNEGSKA (reference sequence). Trimming left V 0 bases short and J 9 bases short, with 17 bases between. The CDR3 nucleotides are TGCAGTGCTAGAGATAGGCGCCCCACGGGGAGCTACACCTTC. It is translated as CSARDRRPTGSYTF.

J is TRBJ1-5 and V is TRBV10-3, with 9 nucleotides matching TRBD1. V lost 3 bases and J lost 2; bases outside the gene matches: 5. The CDR3 runs 16 residues. Germline CDR1 is ENHRY and CDR2 is SYGVKD. In DNA, the CDR3 is TGTGCCATCAGTGACCAGGACAGGGGACGCAATCAGCCCCAGCATTTT. It yields the protein CAISDQDRGRNQPQHF.

The chain links TRBV9 to TRBJ1-2; D is unclear. This CDR3 spans 13 amino acids. Germline V gives CDR1 SGDLS, CDR2 YYNGEE. The V end lost 1 base, the J end lost 6 bases, and 10 bases lay between the germline ends. CDR3 loop: CASSVRQVHGYTF. CDR3 DNA sequence: TGTGCCAGCAGCGTACGACAAGTCCATGGCTACACCTTC.

This clonotype was found a few times. The chain combines TRBV7-9 with TRBJ2-7; TRBD1 is a possible D gene (5 bases). Trimming shortened V by 2 bases and J by 2 bases, and 13 bases separated the two germline ends. The length of the CDR3 is 15 residues. Per the germline V gene, CDR1 is SEHNR and CDR2 is FQNEAQ (reference sequence). The CDR3, as DNA: TGTGCCAGCAGCTTAAGACAGAACGATCCCTACGAGCAGTACTTC. Translation: CASSLRQNDPYEQYF.